A single TCR beta chain is shown here with its context. V was cut by 7 bases and J by 2 bases, with 11 bases left in between. The germline gives CDR1 ENHRY, CDR2 SYGVKD. This CDR3 region has 13 residues. The data derive from a study of T cell responses to AZD1222 COVID-19 vaccine. TCRdb's copy holds only in-frame clones and misses some; the assay was immunoSEQ multiplex PCR. The table records 200,000 to 250,000 clones, more than 85% of them present only once. V is TRBV10-3 and J is TRBJ2-5; D may be TRBD2 (6 bases). Material: peripheral blood, obtained on day 0 of MenACWY control vaccination. This TCR derives from an adult in good health. The CDR3 region is CAIKGGGQETQYF. In nucleotides, the CDR3 is TGTGCCATCAAGGGTGGAGGGCAAGAGACCCAGTACTTC.